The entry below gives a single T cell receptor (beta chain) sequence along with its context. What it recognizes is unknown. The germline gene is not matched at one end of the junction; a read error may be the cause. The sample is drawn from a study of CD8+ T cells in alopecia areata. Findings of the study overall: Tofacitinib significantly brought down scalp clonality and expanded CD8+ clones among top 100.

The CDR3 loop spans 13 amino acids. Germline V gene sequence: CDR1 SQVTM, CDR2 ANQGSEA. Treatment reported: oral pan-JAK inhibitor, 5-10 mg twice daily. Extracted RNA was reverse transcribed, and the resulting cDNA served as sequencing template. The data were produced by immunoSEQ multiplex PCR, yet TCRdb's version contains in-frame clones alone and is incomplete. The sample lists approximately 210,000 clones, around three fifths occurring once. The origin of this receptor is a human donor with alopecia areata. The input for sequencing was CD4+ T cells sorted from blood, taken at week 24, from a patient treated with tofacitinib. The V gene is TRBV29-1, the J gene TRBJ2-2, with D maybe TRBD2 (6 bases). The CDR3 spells CSALMGGTVELFF. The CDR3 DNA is TGCAGCGCCCTAATGGGGGGAACCGTGGAGCTGTTTTTT.